Sequencing of this T cell receptor (beta chain) was carried out in a study of vaccination effects on CD4 cells after COVID-19. Produced via immunoSEQ multiplex PCR; TCRdb's table is partial and in-frame only. This sample has approximately 61,000 clones, with around 84% found just once. Culture lasted 10 days before CD4+ T cell isolation. All study participants received two doses of BNT162b2 or mRNA-1273 vaccine. In the cultures, half the medium was exchanged for IL-2 medium on days 3 and 7. This clone was seen more than once but under ten times. What it recognizes is unknown. V was pared by 8 bases and J by 5 bases, with 13 bases between. The CDR3 length is 14 residues. Germline loops: CDR1 MNHEY, CDR2 SVGAGI.

This sequence joins TRBV6-5 and TRBJ1-6, with D uncertain. The source of this sequence is a human donor who received a COVID-19 vaccine. The sample was CD4+ T cells from PBMCs cultured without peptide, taken after COVID-19 vaccination. The CDR3 nucleotides read TGTGCCAGCCGGCCGAGGGCCGATAATTCACCCCTCCACTTT. This encodes CASRPRADNSPLHF.